Shown below are 14 T cell receptor beta chains from a single sample sequenced in a study of regulatory T cells in long-lasting Graves disease. According to the study, TCR beta libraries were built with iRepertoire HTBI primers and CDR3-region Arm-PCR. TCRdb analysed the multiplex PCR reads with MiXCR anew, one entry per CDR3 protein. Here the sample spans 200,000 to 250,000 distinct CDR3 sequences, 15% to 20% being singletons. Time point in this sample: newly diagnosed GD, antithyroid drugs for less than 3 months. Scientists built the TCR library using RNA that was extracted from PBMCs. The sample consisted of peripheral blood mononuclear cells (PBMCs), taken at new diagnosis, from a patient treated with antithyroid drugs. These receptors were collected from a female donor with Graves disease.

This clonotype has at least ten counts. The gene calls are TRBV19 and TRBJ1-2; D is ambiguous. CDR1 and CDR2 from the germline V gene are LNHDA and SQIVND (reference sequence). The CDR3 consists of 15 residues. V was cut by 5 bases and J by 7 bases, with 20 bases left in between. The CDR3 region is CASSLNSRKIRGYTF. In DNA form, the CDR3 reads TGTGCCAGTAGTCTTAACAGTCGGAAAATACGTGGCTACACCTTC.

This clonotype was observed many times. This chain uses TRBV5-5 with TRBJ1-2; D unclear. This CDR3 is built from 14 residues. CDR1 SGHKS and CDR2 YYEKEE come from the germline V gene (reference sequence). The ends were cut back, 2 bases at V and 3 bases at J, with 11 bases in the middle. The chain's CDR3 is CASSFGPVDYGYTF. CDR3 nucleotides: TGTGCCAGCAGCTTTGGTCCAGTGGACTATGGCTACACCTTC. The full variable domain, rest sourced from reference TRBV5-5 and TRBJ1-2, is DAGVTQSPTHLIKTRGQQVTLRCSPISGHKSVSWYQQVLGQGPQFIFQYYEKEERGRGNFPDRFSARQFPNYSSELNVNALLLGDSALYLCASSFGPVDYGYTFGSGTRLTVV.

This clonotype appeared many times. This sequence joins TRBV28 and TRBJ2-7; 10 bases are a match to TRBD1. Germline V gene sequence: CDR1 MDHEN, CDR2 SYDVKM. Trimming took 1 base from V and 2 from J; bases not matched to a gene: 2. This CDR3 has 15 residues. CDR3 DNA sequence: TGTGCCAGCAGTTTATCGACAGGGGGCGCCTACGAGCAGTACTTC. It yields the protein CASSLSTGGAYEQYF.

This clonotype showed up many times. The chain links TRBV7-2 to TRBJ2-7; unclear D gene. Between the trimmed V and J ends, which lost 5 bases and 3 bases, there was a span of 14 bases. CDR3 size: 14 residues. The germline V gene encodes CDR1 SGHTA and CDR2 FQGNSA. DNA for the CDR3: TGTGCCAGCAGCCCCCGGCCCCTAGTCTACGAGCAGTACTTC. Its translation: CASSPRPLVYEQYF.

This clonotype appeared many times. The V call is TRBV20-1, the J call TRBJ2-7; 8 nucleotides line up with TRBD1. The CDR3 loop spans 15 amino acids. The ends lost 0 bases at V and 6 bases at J; junction bases unmatched: 10. CDR1 is DFQATT, CDR2 SNEGSKA, per germline (reference sequence). The CDR3 protein is CSARDLGQGGIEQYF. DNA for the CDR3: TGCAGTGCTAGAGATCTCGGACAGGGAGGAATCGAGCAGTACTTC.

The table lists this clonotype with many counts. The chain joins TRBV19 to TRBJ1-6, with D uncertain. Germline assignment: CDR1 LNHDA and CDR2 SQIVND (reference sequence). V was cut by 7 bases and J by 7 bases, with 14 bases left in between. The CDR3 is 14 amino acids. The CDR3 nucleotides are TGTGCCAGTAAGCGGACGGGCAGAAATTCACCCCTCCACTTT. Its translation is CASKRTGRNSPLHF.

This clonotype was seen more than once but under ten times. This sequence joins TRBV5-4 and TRBJ2-2; 8 nucleotides match TRBD2. The CDR3 loop spans 15 amino acids. From germline, CDR1 is SGHNT and CDR2 YYREEE (reference sequence). After removal of 2 bases from V and 5 bases from J, the junction contained 5 bases not matched to a gene. The CDR3 nucleotides are TGTGCCAGCAGCTTTAAACGGGAGGGAACCGGGGAGCTGTTTTTT. This gives the protein CASSFKREGTGELFF.

A remark on this clonotype: This may arise from a read error, as a much more abundant clone is one base away. J is TRBJ1-2 and V is TRBV6-2 or TRBV6-3, with 7 nucleotides matching TRBD1. V lost 6 bases and J lost 3; bases outside the gene matches: 10. The CDR3 is 15 amino acids. The germline CDR1 and CDR2 sequences are MNHEY and SVGEGT. The CDR3 loop is CASSSWDSPHYGYTF. The CDR3 DNA reads as TGTGCCAGCAGCTCTTGGGACAGCCCACACTATGGCTACACCTTC.

This clonotype was observed many times. The chain couples TRBV9 to TRBJ1-1; D is unclear. In germline, CDR1 is SGDLS, CDR2 YYNGEE. V gave up 3 bases and J gave up 1 base, with 10 bases separating them. The CDR3 spans 14 residues. CDR3 nucleotide sequence: TGTGCCAGCAGCGCAGGACCGGGGAACACTGAAGCTTTCTTT. Its translation is CASSAGPGNTEAFF.

At least ten counts were recorded for this clonotype. This may be a read error, as it is one base from a much larger clone. No conserved phenylalanine or tryptophan ends this CDR3, so it is likely a read error. V usage is TRBV2 and J usage is TRBJ1-3, with D unresolved. V was clipped by 3 bases and J by 1 base, with 4 bases between them. The length of the CDR3 is 13 residues. Per the germline V gene, CDR1 is SNHLY and CDR2 is FYNNEI. CDR3 DNA: TGTGCCAGCAGTGACGGGTCTGGAAACACCATATATTCT. Encoded protein: CASSDGSGNTIYS.

Ten or more counts support this clonotype. V gene TRBV20-1 combines with J gene TRBJ1-3; D is ambiguous. This CDR3 has 13 amino acids. From germline, CDR1 is DFQATT and CDR2 SNEGSKA (reference sequence). V lost 6 bases to trimming and J lost 8 bases, with 17 bases between them. The CDR3 here is CSASMGLADTIYF. The CDR3, as DNA: TGCAGTGCCAGTATGGGCCTTGCGGACACCATATATTTT.

Notes on this clonotype: The likely explanation is a read error, given a far larger clone one base away. Lacking the conserved final phenylalanine or tryptophan, this CDR3 likely reflects a read error. The genes are TRBV7-2 and TRBJ1-1; 11 positions match TRBD1. The CDR3 contains 15 residues. Trimming cost V 5 bases and J 3 bases; bases outside gene matches: 5. The germline gives CDR1 SGHTA, CDR2 FQGNSA. CDR3 sequence reads: CASSQRTGGHTEAFL. The CDR3 coding sequence is TGTGCCAGCAGCCAGAGGACAGGGGGCCACACTGAAGCTTTCCTT.

The chain joins TRBV28 to TRBJ1-5, with D hard to call. CDR3 length: 15 amino acids. The V and J ends lost 5 bases and 2 bases respectively, with 13 bases between them. Germline CDR1 reads MDHEN; CDR2 reads SYDVKM. As DNA, the CDR3 is TGTGCCAGCAGTCCATCATCCGAGGGCAATCAGCCCCAGCATTTT. This sequence encodes CASSPSSEGNQPQHF.

This clonotype was detected many times. The chain carries TRBV19 and TRBJ2-1; 8 nucleotides agree with TRBD1. The CDR3 consists of 19 residues. In germline, CDR1 is LNHDA, CDR2 SQIVND (reference sequence). Unmatched junction bases numbered 12, after V lost 2 bases and J lost 0 bases. This CDR3 is CASSISQGAGFGSYNEQFF. The CDR3, as DNA: TGTGCCAGTAGTATATCCCAGGGGGCTGGTTTCGGCTCCTACAATGAGCAGTTCTTC.